The rows below give T cell receptor beta chains drawn from one sample of a study of blood T cell repertoires in COVID-19. TCRdb keeps only in-frame clones here, not all; method: immunoSEQ multiplex PCR. The table lists 210,000 or so clones, around nine tenths of them singletons, with approximately 1.5% in the top ten. The sequencing input was peripheral blood. These receptor sequences come from a man younger than 35 with active or convalescent COVID-19. CDR3s include the opening cysteine and the closing phenylalanine or tryptophan. Each record gives: D gene, V gene, clone size, J gene, CDR3 protein, CDR3 DNA. The D gene is left open where the match is weak. Rows may omit the clone size; those that give it use once, few, many or a size class.

NA	TRBV28	NA	TRBJ1-1	CASWTAMNTEAFF	TGTGCCAGCTGGACAGCTATGAACACTGAAGCTTTCTTT
TRBD1	TRBV7-9	NA	TRBJ1-2	CASSLFGTVASGYTF	TGTGCCAGCAGCTTATTTGGGACAGTGGCGTCGGGCTACACCTTC
TRBD1	TRBV27	NA	TRBJ1-1	CASSWGQGYTEAFF	TGTGCCAGCAGTTGGGGACAGGGTTACACTGAAGCTTTCTTT
TRBD1	TRBV11-3	NA	TRBJ2-5	CASSLGATGEETQYF	TGTGCCAGCAGCTTAGGGGCGACAGGGGAAGAGACCCAGTACTTC
TRBD2	TRBV7-3	once	TRBJ2-1	CASSVEASGYNEQFF	TGTGCCAGCAGCGTAGAGGCTAGCGGCTACAATGAGCAGTTCTTC
NA	TRBV5-1	NA	TRBJ1-1	CASSLVGTPMNTEAFF	TGCGCCAGCAGCTTGGTTGGGACTCCGATGAACACTGAAGCTTTCTTT
NA	TRBV11-1	NA	TRBJ2-1	CASSSKRGAYNEQFF	TGTGCCAGCAGCTCGAAAAGGGGTGCCTACAATGAGCAGTTCTTC
NA	TRBV5-6	NA	TRBJ2-3	CASSWYDPGSTDTQYF	TGTGCCAGCAGCTGGTACGACCCCGGGAGCACAGATACGCAGTATTTT
TRBD2	TRBV3-1/TRBV3-2	NA	TRBJ2-3	CASSPTSGSSDTQYF	TGTGCCAGCAGCCCCACTAGCGGGAGTTCAGATACGCAGTATTTT
TRBD1	TRBV6-4	NA	TRBJ2-7	CASSDGQGAEQYF	TGTGCCAGCAGTGATGGGCAGGGGGCCGAGCAGTACTTC
TRBD1	TRBV3-1/TRBV3-2	NA	TRBJ1-2	CASSQRRLGTGDGYGYTF	TGTGCCAGCAGCCAGAGGAGATTGGGGACAGGGGATGGCTATGGCTACACCTTC
NA	TRBV6-5	NA	TRBJ1-1	CASSYSPGVPEAFF	TGTGCCAGCAGTTACTCGCCAGGGGTGCCTGAAGCTTTCTTT
TRBD2	TRBV5-1	NA	TRBJ2-7	CASSSGLAGESLSYEQYF	TGCGCCAGCAGCTCGGGACTAGCGGGAGAATCCCTCTCCTACGAGCAGTACTTC
NA	TRBV28	NA	TRBJ1-1	CASSRYGTEAFF	TGTGCCAGCAGCCGGTATGGCACTGAAGCTTTCTTT
TRBD2	TRBV11-3	NA	TRBJ2-1	CASSLIGTSGYNEQFF	TGTGCCAGCAGCTTAATAGGGACTAGCGGCTACAATGAGCAGTTCTTC
NA	TRBV24-1	few	TRBJ1-2	CATSDQQGDYGYTF	TGTGCCACCAGTGACCAACAGGGCGACTATGGCTACACCTTC
TRBD1	TRBV28	NA	TRBJ1-2	CASSLTGWRDGYTF	TGTGCCAGCAGTTTGACAGGGTGGCGAGATGGCTACACCTTC
NA	TRBV6-5	NA	TRBJ1-1	CASRYSPGEYEAFF	TGTGCCAGCAGATATTCACCCGGGGAGTACGAAGCTTTCTTT
TRBD1	TRBV6-6	NA	TRBJ2-4	CASSSGTGGPYIQYF	TGTGCCAGCAGTTCCGGGACAGGGGGTCCGTACATTCAGTACTTC
NA	TRBV7-9	NA	TRBJ2-1	CASSSGLNEQFF	TGTGCCAGCAGCTCGGGTCTGAATGAGCAGTTCTTC
TRBD2	TRBV7-2	NA	TRBJ2-2	CASSLVPSGMGNTGELFF	TGTGCCAGCAGCTTAGTCCCTAGCGGGATGGGTAACACCGGGGAGCTGTTTTTT
TRBD1	TRBV11-2	NA	TRBJ1-1	CASSLGVPGGRTEAFF	TGTGCCAGCAGCTTAGGAGTTCCAGGGGGCCGCACTGAAGCTTTCTTT
NA	TRBV2	NA	TRBJ2-7	CASSEVVSGYEQYF	TGTGCCAGCAGTGAGGTTGTCAGCGGTTACGAGCAGTACTTC
NA	TRBV2	few	TRBJ2-7	CASSVRRTYEQYF	TGTGCCAGCAGCGTTAGGAGAACCTACGAGCAGTACTTC
TRBD2	TRBV6-5	NA	TRBJ2-2	CASSQAGRRTGELFF	TGTGCCAGCAGCCAAGCGGGACGTAGAACCGGGGAGCTGTTTTTT
NA	TRBV5-4	NA	TRBJ1-4	CASSIQGATNEKLFF	TGTGCCAGCAGCATCCAGGGTGCAACTAATGAAAAACTGTTTTTT
TRBD1	TRBV5-1	NA	TRBJ2-7	CASSPMTGSYEQYF	TGCGCCAGCAGCCCCATGACAGGGTCCTACGAGCAGTACTTC
TRBD1	TRBV2	NA	TRBJ1-2	CASSMRTGSYGYTF	TGTGCCAGCAGTATGAGGACAGGGTCTTATGGCTACACCTTC
NA	TRBV27	NA	TRBJ1-1	CASSYLSGRDEAFF	TGTGCCAGCAGTTACCTTAGTGGACGGGATGAAGCTTTCTTT
NA	TRBV24-1	NA	TRBJ2-1	CATSDQRYNEQFF	TGTGCCACCAGTGACCAGCGGTACAATGAGCAGTTCTTC
NA	TRBV10-1	NA	TRBJ2-2	CASSLEVNTGELFF	TGCGCCAGCAGTCTTGAGGTGAACACCGGGGAGCTGTTTTTT
NA	TRBV11-2	NA	TRBJ1-2	CASSLGVRTDYGYTF	TGTGCCAGCAGCTTAGGGGTCCGGACAGACTATGGCTACACCTTC
NA	TRBV6-2/TRBV6-3	NA	TRBJ2-7	CASSRTPDKMREQYF	TGTGCCAGCAGCCGCACCCCGGACAAGATGCGGGAGCAGTACTTC
NA	TRBV10-2	once	TRBJ1-2	CASVNRNTNYGYTF	TGCGCCAGCGTAAACAGGAATACAAACTATGGCTACACCTTC
TRBD2	TRBV28	NA	TRBJ2-1	CASSLRAGVPYNEQFF	TGTGCCAGCAGCCTAAGGGCGGGAGTACCCTACAATGAGCAGTTCTTC
TRBD2	TRBV7-2	NA	TRBJ2-3	CASRYTSGSDTQYF	TGTGCCAGCAGGTATACTAGCGGGAGTGATACGCAGTATTTT
TRBD1	TRBV5-6	NA	TRBJ1-6	CASSLSFGTGDSNSPLHF	TGTGCCAGCAGCTTGAGTTTCGGGACAGGGGATTCTAATTCACCCCTCCACTTT
TRBD1	TRBV6-5	NA	TRBJ1-3	CASSYSKGAAGNTIYF	TGTGCCAGCAGTTACTCCAAGGGGGCTGCTGGAAACACCATATATTTT
NA	TRBV30	NA	TRBJ1-3	CAWANGEGPGNTIYF	TGTGCCTGGGCCAACGGGGAGGGGCCTGGAAACACCATATATTTT
TRBD2	TRBV2	NA	TRBJ2-7	CASTRTSGRALYPEQYF	TGTGCCAGCACCCGGACTAGCGGGAGGGCCTTGTACCCCGAGCAGTACTTC
TRBD1	TRBV6-5	NA	TRBJ1-5	CASKDRANSNQPQHF	TGTGCCAGCAAGGACAGGGCTAATAGCAATCAGCCCCAGCATTTT
TRBD1	TRBV28	NA	TRBJ1-4	CASSRTGGRNEKLFF	TGTGCCAGCAGTCGGACAGGGGGACGGAATGAAAAACTGTTTTTT
TRBD1	TRBV23-1	NA	TRBJ2-1	CASTSTGTYNEQFF	TGCGCCAGCACCTCGACAGGGACCTACAATGAGCAGTTCTTC
TRBD1	TRBV7-9	NA	TRBJ1-2	CASSLAGQAGGYTF	TGTGCCAGCAGCTTAGCAGGACAGGCGGGTGGCTACACCTTC
TRBD1	TRBV5-4	NA	TRBJ2-7	CASSREGTGRDEQYF	TGTGCCAGCAGCCGAGAGGGGACAGGGAGGGACGAGCAGTACTTC
NA	TRBV3-1/TRBV3-2	few	TRBJ1-2	CASSQDDGDYGYTF	TGTGCCAGCAGCCAAGATGACGGGGACTATGGCTACACCTTC
TRBD2	TRBV6-5	NA	TRBJ2-2	CASSYRASGSTGELFF	TGTGCCAGCAGTTACAGGGCTAGCGGGAGCACCGGGGAGCTGTTTTTT
NA	TRBV5-6	NA	TRBJ1-1	CASSFRQVNTEAFF	TGTGCCAGCAGCTTTAGGCAGGTGAACACTGAAGCTTTCTTT
TRBD2	TRBV3-1/TRBV3-2	NA	TRBJ2-5	CASSPHPGLAREETQYF	TGTGCCAGCAGCCCTCACCCCGGACTAGCGCGCGAAGAGACCCAGTACTTC
NA	TRBV19	NA	TRBJ1-1	CASSTPTGPLAEAFF	TGTGCCAGTAGTACTCCTACAGGGCCTCTCGCTGAAGCTTTCTTT
NA	TRBV27	once	TRBJ1-6	CASTTGRASPLHF	TGTGCCAGCACCACAGGGAGGGCTTCACCCCTCCACTTT
NA	TRBV2	NA	TRBJ2-4	CASSAQDVGKNIQYF	TGTGCCAGCAGTGCCCAGGATGTTGGCAAAAACATTCAGTACTTC